The 2 T cell receptor beta chains below come from one sample, sequenced in a study of early T cells in non-severe SARS-CoV-2 infection. From the 5' RACE reads, TCRdb called clonotypes with MiXCR, one entry per CDR3 protein. The profile shows some 97,000 distinct CDR3 sequences, 8% to 13% of them singletons. The sequencing used whole blood, collected at baseline. All receptors derive from an adult who was a healthcare worker with PCR-confirmed SARS-CoV-2 infection or an uninfected control (not recorded which).

This clonotype has only a few counts. The CDR3 sequence: CASSLRSGRKETQYF. CDR3 nucleotide sequence: TGTGCCAGTAGTCTTAGATCCGGCAGAAAAGAGACCCAGTACTTC. This chain uses TRBV19 with TRBJ2-5; D not certain. The CDR3 spans 15 residues. CDR1 LNHDA and CDR2 SQIVND come from the germline V gene (reference sequence). V lost 5 bases and J lost 3, with 16 bases in between.

This clonotype was seen more than once but under ten times. The chain recombines TRBV6-5 with TRBJ2-7, with TRBD2 identical over 7 bases. V lost 5 bases to trimming and J lost 6 bases; unmatched junction nucleotides: 7. The CDR3 consists of 13 residues. In germline, CDR1 is MNHEY, CDR2 SVGAGI. CDR3 in DNA: TGTGCCAGCAGTACGGGACTACTTCTCGAGCAGTACTTC. Translation gives CASSTGLLLEQYF.